The T cell receptor (beta chain) described here comes from a study of human T cells and chemical hapten exposure. This clonotype was recorded many times. Each cDNA molecule in the library carried unique molecular identifiers. Via MiXCR, TCRdb re-called the RACE reads, giving one row per CDR3 protein. The table has over 80,000 distinct CDR3 sequences, 9.5% to 13% seen once. The CDR3 is made up of 13 amino acids. V was pared by 5 bases and J by 4 bases, with 11 bases between. Germline CDR1 is SGHVS and CDR2 is FNYEAQ. Time point given: patch test 3, about 24 weeks after DPC sensitization. Treatment: therapeutic diphenylcyclopropenone sensitization with weekly scalp DPC. Donation of samples came from alopecia patients who were 18 to 70 years old and suitable for DPC.

The sequence came from a woman in her 30s with alopecia areata. Some clones in this sample may be carry-over from other donors' samples. The chain links TRBV7-6 to TRBJ1-1; D unresolved. The starting material was whole blood, obtained in connection with sensitization to the hapten diphenylcyclopropenone (DPC). In DNA form, the CDR3 reads TGTGCCAGCAGCCGACGGATTGGCACTGAAGCTTTCTTT. Amino acid sequence: CASSRRIGTEAFF.